The clone carrying this T cell receptor beta chain was observed a few times. Its antigen remains unidentified. This sample was taken from a study of shared clonotypes between healthy human individuals. Study observations and caveats: Sorted-subset sequencing was shown by rarefaction to be incomplete despite large depth.

Libraries were prepared by immunoSEQ multiplex PCR; TCRdb keeps only in-frame clonotypes and omits some of them. Of roughly 700,000 clones in the sample, under 80% were seen once. The V segment lost 4 bases and the J segment 3 bases; nucleotides outside the gene matches: 6. The CDR3 runs to 15 residues. CDR1 and CDR2 (germline): SGHRS, YFSETQ. This TCR came from a woman aged 25 to 39 in good health. The sequenced sample consisted of memory CD4+ T cells sorted from blood. As to subset: CD45RA-negative fraction. The chain couples TRBV5-1 to TRBJ2-5; 10 positions agree with TRBD2. The CDR3 is CASSRTSGPEETQYF. The CDR3 DNA reads TGCGCCAGCAGCAGGACTAGCGGACCTGAAGAGACCCAGTACTTC.